This TCR beta chain was obtained from a study of T cell changes during pregnancy in multiple sclerosis (dated 2019 in TCRdb). Context from the whole study: The study examined how the T cell repertoire changed over the course of pregnancy in women with multiple sclerosis.

As for this clone: There is no known antigen for this receptor. Qualities for individual bases were not recorded, and no much larger clone is one base off.

Libraries were made using the immunoSEQ multiplex PCR assay. TCRdb mirrors the immuneACCESS table, restricted to in-frame sequences. Some clones are absent from its copies; in checked studies, under half trace to an unresolved V gene, and the reason for the others is unknown. The sample includes about 100,000 clones, with approximately 93% observed a single time. The ten largest clones represent more than 0.75% of the sample. The TCR comes from a female donor with multiple sclerosis, enrolled in a pregnancy study. Here the sequenced sample was peripheral blood, taken after pregnancy.

The CDR3 protein: CASSLAQGVKVEQYF. The nucleotide sequence is given as TGTGCCAGCAGCTTAGCGCAGGGGGTAAAGGTCGAGCAGTACTTC. The V gene is TRBV7-6 and the J gene is TRBJ2-7, and TRBD1 aligns with 7 junction nucleotides. CDR1 and CDR2 (SGHVS, FNYEAQ) derive from the germline V gene. Trimming accounts for 0 bases at V and 6 bases at J, while the number of junction bases matched to no gene is 8. There are 15 amino acids in the CDR3, from cysteine to phenylalanine inclusive. The CDR3 DNA has 45 bases and is translated from base 1.